These 19 T cell receptor beta chains originate from one sample sequenced in a study of stem cell transplantation in POMP-related autoinflammatory disease. This table comes from immunoSEQ multiplex PCR, and its TCRdb copy is limited to in-frame clones, with some not included. The table lists tens of thousands of clones, roughly 93% of them singletons. The source material was CD4+ T cells from PBMCs, sampled after stem cell transplantation. The receptors come from a human patient with POMP-related autoinflammation and immune dysregulation (PRAID). The graft donor may have contributed some T cells.

This chain links TRBV19 with TRBJ2-5; no definite D call. The CDR3 contains 13 residues. Deletions cut 2 bases from V and 2 bases from J, with 6 bases between. Per germline, CDR1 LNHDA and CDR2 SQIVND (reference sequence). In nucleotides, the CDR3 is TGTGCCAGTAGTATATGGAGTCAAGAGACCCAGTACTTC. It is translated as CASSIWSQETQYF.

The V and J genes are TRBV13 and TRBJ2-2; no clear D. This CDR3 comprises 12 residues. CDR1 and CDR2 from the germline V gene are PRHDT and FYEKMQ (reference sequence). The germline V and J ends were trimmed by 2 bases and 7 bases, with 5 bases remaining between them. For the CDR3, the DNA is TGTGCCAGCAGCTTAATTGTCGGGGAGCTGTTTTTT. It specifies CASSLIVGELFF.

The chain has TRBV24-1 and TRBJ2-1, with 11 bases matching TRBD2. V shed 3 bases, J shed 8 bases, and the junction held 14 bases outside the gene matches. This CDR3 comprises 18 residues. The germline CDR1 and CDR2 sequences are KGHDR and SFDVKD. CDR3 nucleotide sequence: TGTGCCACCAGTGATCTTGCACCGACTAGCGGGAAGTTGGATGAGCAGTTCTTC. The encoded protein is CATSDLAPTSGKLDEQFF.

The rearrangement links TRBV9 to TRBJ2-6; no firm D call. Trimming stripped 0 bases from V and 0 bases from J, with 1 base between. The CDR3 extends over 14 amino acids. The germline CDR1 and CDR2 sequences are SGDLS and YYNGEE. The CDR3 nucleotides read TGTGCCAGCAGCGTAGCCTCTGGGGCCAACGTCCTGACTTTC. This gives the protein CASSVASGANVLTF.

The chain employs TRBV6-1 and TRBJ2-1; perhaps TRBD2 as D (5 bases). Looked up from germline, CDR1 is MNHNS and CDR2 is SASEGT. Deletions cut 0 bases from V and 3 bases from J, with 15 bases between. This CDR3 is 17 amino acids long. The CDR3 DNA is TGTGCCAGCAGTGAAGCATTGGGGAGACACCTCTACAATGAGCAGTTCTTC. Protein sequence: CASSEALGRHLYNEQFF.

J is TRBJ2-7 and V is TRBV19; TRBD1 agrees at 11 bases. Germline V gene data show CDR1 as LNHDA and CDR2 as SQIVND (reference sequence). CDR3 length: 15 amino acids. Germline trimming cut 9 bases from V and 2 bases from J; bases unmatched to any gene: 9. CDR3: CASARTGQGAYEQYF. The CDR3 nucleotides read TGTGCCAGCGCTCGCACGGGACAGGGGGCCTACGAGCAGTACTTC.

The genes are TRBV11-2 and TRBJ2-3; TRBD2 agrees at 9 bases. Germline values: CDR1 SGHAT, CDR2 FQNNGV. CDR3 length: 18 residues. The ends lost 5 bases at V and 3 bases at J; junction bases unmatched: 15. CDR3 sequence reads: CASSRLGLAPSGTDTQYF. DNA of the CDR3: TGTGCCAGCAGCCGACTGGGACTAGCCCCCTCGGGGACAGATACGCAGTATTTT.

The V and J genes are TRBV28 and TRBJ1-1; D is unresolved. Germline V CDR1 and CDR2: MDHEN, SYDVKM. The ends were cut back, 7 bases at V and 5 bases at J, with 11 bases in the middle. The CDR3 extends over 12 amino acids. CDR3 protein: CASKGRWTEAFF. CDR3 nucleotides: TGTGCCAGCAAAGGGCGCTGGACTGAAGCTTTCTTT.

The chain joins TRBV27 to TRBJ1-6; unclear D gene. The CDR3 totals 14 residues. CDR1 is MNHEY, CDR2 SMNVEV, per germline (reference sequence). Trimming removed 2 bases at V and 4 bases at J, with 6 bases between. CDR3 residues: CASSLSQYNSPLHF. DNA of the CDR3: TGTGCCAGCAGTTTAAGCCAGTATAATTCACCCCTCCACTTT.

The V and J genes are TRBV10-1 and TRBJ1-1; D may be TRBD1 (5 bases). This CDR3 contains 15 residues. Germline CDR1 and CDR2: WNHNN and SYGVQD (reference sequence). The ends were cut back, 10 bases at V and 0 bases at J, with 18 bases in the middle. The CDR3 here is CATRIGANLNTEAFF. Written as DNA, the CDR3 is TGCGCCACCCGAATAGGGGCTAACTTGAACACTGAAGCTTTCTTT.

V and J are TRBV2 and TRBJ1-2, with TRBD1 matching over 12 bases. Germline CDR1 reads SNHLY; CDR2 reads FYNNEI. V shed 4 bases and J 4 bases; nucleotides not matched to a gene: 7. The CDR3 sequence is 16 residues long. The CDR3 here is CASSGDRGRQGYGYTF. Here the CDR3 DNA reads TGTGCCAGCAGTGGGGACAGGGGGCGCCAAGGCTATGGCTACACCTTC.

This clone came up a few times. V usage is TRBV19 and J usage is TRBJ2-3; 14 bases line up with TRBD2. The germline CDR1 and CDR2 sequences are LNHDA and SQIVND (reference sequence). The CDR3 is made up of 19 amino acids. V lost 6 bases and J lost 7; bases outside the gene matches: 18. The CDR3 region is CASRPLGLAGGTLGNTQYF. The DNA of the CDR3 is TGTGCCAGTAGACCCCTAGGACTAGCGGGGGGCACTCTCGGAAATACGCAGTATTTT.

Here the CDR3 DNA reads TGTGCCAGCAGCTCCCCCGGAAGCGGAACTCAAGAGACCCAGTACTTC. Translated: CASSSPGSGTQETQYF. The V and J genes are TRBV3-1 (or the pseudogene TRBV3-2) and TRBJ2-5; a weak D match, TRBD2 (5 bases). This CDR3 has 16 residues. Trimming took off 5 bases at V and 2 bases at J, with 18 bases between the two ends. From germline, CDR1 is LGHDT and CDR2 YNNKEL (reference sequence).

This clone was detected only a few times. The genes are TRBV27 and TRBJ1-1; TRBD1 agrees at 9 bases. J was trimmed by 0 bases and V by 8 bases; bases with no gene match: 4. Germline lookup yields CDR1 MNHEY and CDR2 SMNVEV (reference sequence). This CDR3 has 14 residues. CDR3 DNA sequence: TGTGCCAGCCGACAGGGGGTCATGAACACTGAAGCTTTCTTT. Amino acid sequence: CASRQGVMNTEAFF.

This chain uses TRBV6-5 with TRBJ1-1, with a possible D match to TRBD1 (6 bases). V shed 10 bases and J shed 4 bases, with 13 bases lying between them. In germline, CDR1 is MNHEY, CDR2 SVGAGI. CDR3 length: 12 amino acids. The CDR3 sequence is CATSRGSTEAFF. Written as DNA, the CDR3 is TGTGCCACCTCGAGGGGGTCCACTGAAGCTTTCTTT.

This clone was observed a few times. The rearrangement uses TRBV5-1 and TRBJ2-3, with 10 nucleotides matching TRBD2. From germline, CDR1 is SGHRS and CDR2 YFSETQ. The junction had 8 bases not matched to a gene; V was cut back by 6 bases and J by 1 base. The CDR3 has 16 amino acids. CDR3 sequence reads: CASTQLGTSGTDTQYF. DNA of the CDR3: TGCGCCAGCACCCAACTTGGGACTAGCGGCACAGATACGCAGTATTTT.

This chain connects TRBV28 to TRBJ2-4, with 7 bases fitting TRBD1. The germline V gene encodes CDR1 MDHEN and CDR2 SYDVKM. The CDR3 is made up of 19 amino acids. V trimming: 4 bases; J trimming: 0 bases; junction bases outside the gene matches: 15. DNA for the CDR3: TGTGCCAGCAGTTACCCTTTTACTCCCCGACAGGGAGCCAAAAACATTCAGTACTTC. Protein sequence: CASSYPFTPRQGAKNIQYF. Filled out from reference TRBV28 and TRBJ2-4, the complete variable domain reads DVKVTQSSRYLVKRTGEKVFLECVQDMDHENMFWYRQDPGLGLRLIYFSYDVKMKEKGDIPEGYSVSREKKERFSLILESASTNQTSMYLCASSYPFTPRQGAKNIQYFGAGTRLSVL.

The V call is TRBV19, the J call TRBJ1-5; 8 bases match TRBD1. Germline CDR1 and CDR2: LNHDA and SQIVND (reference sequence). The CDR3 loop spans 14 amino acids. The V and J ends lost 4 bases and 5 bases, in that order; junction bases with no gene match: 4. Here the CDR3 reads CASSSQGADQPQHF. The CDR3 DNA follows: TGTGCCAGTAGTAGTCAGGGGGCGGATCAGCCCCAGCATTTT.

CDR3 in DNA: TGCGCCAGCAGTGAGTCAGCCGGACAAGAGACCCAGTACTTC. Translating it yields CASSESAGQETQYF. The rearrangement links TRBV10-2 to TRBJ2-5; D is unclear. This CDR3 has 14 residues. Germline V lookup: CDR1 WSHSY, CDR2 SAAADI. The germline V and J ends were trimmed by 0 bases and 2 bases, with 7 bases remaining between them.